Listed here are 5 T cell receptor beta chains from one sample, sequenced in a study of T cell responses to AZD1222 COVID-19 vaccine. Assay: immunoSEQ multiplex PCR; the TCRdb copy retains only in-frame clones and omits some. Here the sample spans tens of thousands of clones, roughly 87% being singletons. The material was peripheral blood, obtained on day 0 of AZD1222 vaccination. The receptors come from an adult in good health.

This clone has only a few counts. This chain uses TRBV29-1 with TRBJ1-2; possibly TRBD1 for D (6 bases). Germline CDR1 SQVTM, CDR2 ANQGSEA. CDR3 length equals 13 residues. V was cut by 3 bases and J by 3 bases, with 11 bases left in between. CDR3 nucleotides: TGCAGCGTTGACCAGGGGTTGGACTATGGCTACACCTTC. Encoded protein: CSVDQGLDYGYTF. The whole variable domain, remainder taken from reference TRBV29-1 and TRBJ1-2, is SAVISQKPSRDICQRGTSLTIQCQVDSQVTMMFWYRQQPGQSLTLIATANQGSEATYESGFVIDKFPISRPNLTFSTLTVSNMSPEDSSIYLCSVDQGLDYGYTFGSGTRLTVV.

The chain combines TRBV4-1 with TRBJ2-1, with TRBD1 identical over 7 bases. The CDR3 runs 15 residues. CDR1 MGHRA and CDR2 YSYEKL come from the germline V gene. Germline trimming cut 1 base from V and 6 bases from J; bases unmatched to any gene: 6. The CDR3 reads CASSQADRPTNEQFF. The CDR3 nucleotides are TGCGCCAGCAGCCAAGCGGACAGGCCGACCAATGAGCAGTTCTTC.

This clone is a singleton in its sample. The rearrangement joins TRBV28 to TRBJ2-6; D not resolved. The CDR3 runs 15 residues. The V end was cut by 3 bases, the J end by 4 bases, with 10 bases between. CDR1 and CDR2 (germline): MDHEN, SYDVKM. CDR3 DNA sequence: TGTGCCAGCAGTTTGCTACGGGCCGGGGCCAACGTCCTGACTTTC. Its protein is CASSLLRAGANVLTF. The full variable domain, in which reference TRBV28 and TRBJ2-6 provide the parts outside the CDR3, is DVKVTQSSRYLVKRTGEKVFLECVQDMDHENMFWYRQDPGLGLRLIYFSYDVKMKEKGDIPEGYSVSREKKERFSLILESASTNQTSMYLCASSLLRAGANVLTFGAGSRLTVL.

The chain couples TRBV27 to TRBJ1-1; possibly TRBD1 for D (5 bases). Germline values: CDR1 MNHEY, CDR2 SMNVEV (reference sequence). This CDR3 region has 14 residues. V was cut by 1 base and J by 5 bases, with 11 bases left in between. The CDR3 DNA is TGTGCCAGCAGTTTATTGGGGGGGGAGACTGAAGCTTTCTTT. Translation gives CASSLLGGETEAFF.

The chain recombines TRBV19 with TRBJ1-2; D is unclear. This CDR3 is built from 14 residues. Trimming shortened V by 3 bases and J by 0 bases, and 8 bases separated the two germline ends. Looked up from germline, CDR1 is LNHDA and CDR2 is SQIVND (reference sequence). Here the CDR3 DNA reads TGTGCCAGTAGTATCACAGCATCTAACTATGGCTACACCTTC. Translated: CASSITASNYGYTF.